Listed below are T cell receptor beta chains from one sample, sequenced in a study of human T cells and chemical hapten exposure. A single record per CDR3 protein comes from TCRdb applying MiXCR to the RACE reads. The table includes some 52,000 distinct CDR3 sequences, 9.9% detected once. Here the sequenced sample was whole blood, taken in connection with sensitization to the hapten diphenylcyclopropenone (DPC). These receptors were taken from a woman aged 40 to 50 with alopecia areata. Some clones in this sample may be carry-over from other donors' samples. Each CDR3 is given with its conserved first and last residue. A D gene is named only where the DNA matches it firmly. Some rows mark clone size as missing; the rest say once, few, many or name a class of expanded clone.

CDR3 DNA	CDR3 protein	J gene	CDR3 length	clone size	D gene	V gene
TGTGCCTGGACGGGACAGGGACTCATGAACACTGAAGCTTTCTTT	CAWTGQGLMNTEAFF	TRBJ1-1	15	.	TRBD1	TRBV30
TGCGCCAGCAGCCAGCTACGGGGGGCGCTCGCCGAGCAGTACTTC	CASSQLRGALAEQYF	TRBJ2-7	15	many	.	TRBV4-1
TGTGCCAGCTCCGGGACAGGACACACCGGGGAGCTGTTTTTT	CASSGTGHTGELFF	TRBJ2-2	14	many	TRBD1	TRBV18
TGTGCCAGCAGCCCGCCGGGAGGAAAAAGCGCCGGGGAGCTGTTTTTT	CASSPPGGKSAGELFF	TRBJ2-2	16	few	TRBD2	TRBV7-2
TGTGCCAGCTCACCTGCCAGCGGGGGTATGACAGATACGCAGTATTTT	CASSPASGGMTDTQYF	TRBJ2-3	16	few	TRBD2	TRBV18
TGTGCCAGCAGTTTATCTAGCGGGGGTGGCACAGATACGCAGTATTTT	CASSLSSGGGTDTQYF	TRBJ2-3	16	many	TRBD2	TRBV27
TGTGCCAGCAGGAATACCGGACAGGGGGGTCAGCCCCAGCATTTT	CASRNTGQGGQPQHF	TRBJ1-5	15	many	TRBD1	TRBV6-2/TRBV6-3
TGCGCCAGCAGTGGTTGGGGCCCAGGACAGGCTAATTCACCCCTCCACTTT	CASSGWGPGQANSPLHF	TRBJ1-6	17	.	TRBD1	TRBV10-2
TGTGCCAGCAGCGTACGCGGGGACACAGATACGCAGTATTTT	CASSVRGDTDTQYF	TRBJ2-3	14	.	.	TRBV9
TGTGCCAGCAGTGAAGTAGGGGGCACCCTTAGAGAGACCCAGTACTTC	CASSEVGGTLRETQYF	TRBJ2-5	16	few	TRBD1	TRBV6-1
TGTGCCAGCAGCTTAACAGGGGGCAATGTTGCCACGTATTTT	CASSLTGGNVATYF	TRBJ1-5	14	many	TRBD1	TRBV7-8
TGTGCCAGCAGCTTGAGTGGGAATAATTCACCCCTCCACTTT	CASSLSGNNSPLHF	TRBJ1-6	14	many	.	TRBV7-3
TGTGCCAGTAGTGCCGCCGACAACTCCTACGAGCAGTACTTC	CASSAADNSYEQYF	TRBJ2-7	14	few	.	TRBV19
TGCGCCAGCAGCTTGGAAGGGGGGCCGGGCAATCAGCCCCAGCATTTT	CASSLEGGPGNQPQHF	TRBJ1-5	16	many	.	TRBV5-1
TGTGCCATCAGGGGACAGGGTACCTCCTACGAGCAGTACTTC	CAIRGQGTSYEQYF	TRBJ2-7	14	many	TRBD1	TRBV10-3
TGCAGCGGGAGGGCTAGCGGCCCTACAGGGACCCAGTACTTC	CSGRASGPTGTQYF	TRBJ2-5	14	many	TRBD2	TRBV29-1
TGTGCCAGCAGCGCGGGGCTTAGCTCCTACGAGCAGTACTTC	CASSAGLSSYEQYF	TRBJ2-7	14	few	.	TRBV9
TGTGCCAGCGGGGCCGGGCCCACAGATACGCAGTATTTT	CASGAGPTDTQYF	TRBJ2-3	13	.	.	TRBV28
TGCGCCAGCAGCCAAGCGTGGTCGGGAGAGACCCAGTACTTC	CASSQAWSGETQYF	TRBJ2-5	14	many	.	TRBV4-3
TGTGCCAGCAGTATCCAGATCCACGAGCAGTACTTC	CASSIQIHEQYF	TRBJ2-7	12	many	.	TRBV28
TGTGCCAGCGGGCAGGGGACAGTGTACAAACGAGATACGCAGTATTTT	CASGQGTVYKRDTQYF	TRBJ2-3	16	once	TRBD1	TRBV9
TGTGCCAGCAGCCCCTGGAAGACCCAGTACTTC	CASSPWKTQYF	TRBJ2-5	11	many	.	TRBV21-1
TGTGCCAGCAGCCAGGCCAGACACACCGGGGAGCTGTTTTTT	CASSQARHTGELFF	TRBJ2-2	14	many	.	TRBV7-2
TGTGCCATCAGATCCCAGGTGGGGGGAGTCCAAGAGACCCAGTACTTC	CAIRSQVGGVQETQYF	TRBJ2-5	16	few	.	TRBV10-3
TGTGCCAGCAGTTTGACGGGAGGGGGGGTCTACGAGCAGTACTTC	CASSLTGGGVYEQYF	TRBJ2-7	15	many	TRBD2	TRBV27
TGTGCCAGCAGTTTCGGGCGTAGGGGCGGAACAGATACGCAGTATTTT	CASSFGRRGGTDTQYF	TRBJ2-3	16	.	.	TRBV27
TGTGCCAGCAGACACATTCGGGCCTACTACAATGAGCAGTTCTTC	CASRHIRAYYNEQFF	TRBJ2-1	15	many	.	TRBV7-9
TGTGCCATCAGTGAGGGCCAGGGAGGGTACACTGAAGCTTTCTTT	CAISEGQGGYTEAFF	TRBJ1-1	15	.	.	TRBV10-3
TGTGCCAGCAGTCGCATCGAAGAGACCCAGTACTTC	CASSRIEETQYF	TRBJ2-5	12	few	.	TRBV2
TGTGCCGCCCACCGGCGGGGGGGGACGGCAGATACGCAGTATTTT	CAAHRRGGTADTQYF	TRBJ2-3	15	.	TRBD2	TRBV5-4
TGCGCCAGCAGCCACCGGGACAGTGGTAACACTGAAGCTTTCTTT	CASSHRDSGNTEAFF	TRBJ1-1	15	few	TRBD1	TRBV4-1
TGTGCCAGCAGCTCTAGCGTCCTAGAGACCCAGTACTTC	CASSSSVLETQYF	TRBJ2-5	13	.	.	TRBV7-6
TGTGCCAGCAGCAGGAACACTGAAGCTTTCTTT	CASSRNTEAFF	TRBJ1-1	11	few	.	TRBV28
TGTGCCAGCGCTGGGACAGGGGCCCATGGCTACACCTTC	CASAGTGAHGYTF	TRBJ1-2	13	many	TRBD1	TRBV7-6
TGTGCCAGCAGAGAGGGACAGGACAGCACCGGGGAGCTGTTTTTT	CASREGQDSTGELFF	TRBJ2-2	15	.	TRBD1	TRBV2
TGTGCCAGCCGGGGATACTCCTATAATTCACCCCTCCACTTT	CASRGYSYNSPLHF	TRBJ1-6	14	many	.	TRBV2